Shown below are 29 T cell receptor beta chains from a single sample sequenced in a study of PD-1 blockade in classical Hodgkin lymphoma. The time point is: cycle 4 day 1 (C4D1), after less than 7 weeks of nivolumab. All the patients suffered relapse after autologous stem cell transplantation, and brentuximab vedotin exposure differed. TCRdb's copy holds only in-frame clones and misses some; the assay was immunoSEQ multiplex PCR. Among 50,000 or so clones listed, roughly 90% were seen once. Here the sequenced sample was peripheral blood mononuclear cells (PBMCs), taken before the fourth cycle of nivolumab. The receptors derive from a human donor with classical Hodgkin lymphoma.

This CDR3 reads CATGQGNEQYF. For the CDR3, the DNA is TGTGCCACAGGACAGGGAAACGAGCAGTACTTC. The chain uses TRBV6-4 and TRBJ2-7, with 8 bases identical to TRBD1. CDR1 and CDR2 from the germline V gene are MRHNA and SNTAGT. CDR3 length: 11 amino acids. The trim removed 10 bases at V and 5 bases at J, leaving 4 bases unmatched.

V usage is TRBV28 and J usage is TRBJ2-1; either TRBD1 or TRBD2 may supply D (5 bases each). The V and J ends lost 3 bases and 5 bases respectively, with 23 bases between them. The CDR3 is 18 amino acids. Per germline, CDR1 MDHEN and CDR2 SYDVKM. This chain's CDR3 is CASSFPTSVGTLNNEQFF. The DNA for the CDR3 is TGTGCCAGCAGTTTCCCCACGTCGGTCGGGACCCTTAACAATGAGCAGTTCTTC.

CDR3 bases: TGCGCCAGCAGTTACGGACAGGGGGCAACGCACTCCTACGAGCAGTACTTC. It codes for CASSYGQGATHSYEQYF. The chain carries TRBV5-1 and TRBJ2-7; 11 bases match TRBD1. The germline CDR1 and CDR2 sequences are SGHRS and YFSETQ. This CDR3 has 17 amino acids. Trimming cost V 5 bases and J 0 bases; bases outside gene matches: 10. The complete variable domain, with remaining parts taken from reference TRBV5-1 and TRBJ2-7, reads KAGVTQTPRYLIKTRGQQVTLSCSPISGHRSVSWYQQTPGQGLQFLFEYFSETQRNKGNFPGRFSGRQFSNSRSEMNVSTLELGDSALYLCASSYGQGATHSYEQYFGPGTRLTVT.

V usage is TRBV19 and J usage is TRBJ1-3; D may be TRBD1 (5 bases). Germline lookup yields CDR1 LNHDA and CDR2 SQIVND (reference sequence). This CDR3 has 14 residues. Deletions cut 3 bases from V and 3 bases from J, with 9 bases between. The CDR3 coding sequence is TGTGCCAGTAGTATCAGGGAGAATGGAAACACCATATATTTT. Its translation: CASSIRENGNTIYF.

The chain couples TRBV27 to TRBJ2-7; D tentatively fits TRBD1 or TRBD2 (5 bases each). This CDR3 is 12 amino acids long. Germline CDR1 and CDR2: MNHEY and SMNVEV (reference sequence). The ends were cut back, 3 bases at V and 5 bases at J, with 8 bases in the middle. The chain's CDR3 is CASSFRGHEQYF. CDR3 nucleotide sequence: TGTGCCAGCAGTTTTAGGGGACACGAGCAGTACTTC.

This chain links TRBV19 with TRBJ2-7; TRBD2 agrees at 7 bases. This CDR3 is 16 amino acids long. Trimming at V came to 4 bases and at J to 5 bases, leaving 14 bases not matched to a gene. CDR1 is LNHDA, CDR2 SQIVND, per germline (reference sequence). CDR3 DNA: TGTGCCAGTAGTAGGCCCCTCAGCGGGGAAACCAACGAGCAGTACTTC. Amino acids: CASSRPLSGETNEQYF.

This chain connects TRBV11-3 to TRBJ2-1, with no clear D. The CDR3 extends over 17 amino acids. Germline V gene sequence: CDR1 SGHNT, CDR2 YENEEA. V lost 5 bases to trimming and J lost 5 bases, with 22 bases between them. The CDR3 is CASSPTPPTYLDNEQFF. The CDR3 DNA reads TGTGCCAGCAGCCCCACCCCCCCGACGTACCTGGACAATGAGCAGTTCTTC.

CDR3 residues: CASGKTSGRAWITVELFF. The CDR3 DNA follows: TGTGCCAGTGGAAAGACTAGCGGGAGGGCCTGGATCACGGTGGAGCTGTTTTTT. The J gene is TRBJ2-2, the V gene TRBV19; 14 bases match TRBD2. Germline V lookup: CDR1 LNHDA, CDR2 SQIVND (reference sequence). V trimming: 8 bases; J trimming: 10 bases; junction bases outside the gene matches: 18. This CDR3 comprises 18 residues.

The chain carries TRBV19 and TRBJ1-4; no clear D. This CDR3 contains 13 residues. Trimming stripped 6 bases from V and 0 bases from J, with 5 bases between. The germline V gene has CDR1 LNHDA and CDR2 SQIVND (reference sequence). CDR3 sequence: CASSGTTNEKLFF. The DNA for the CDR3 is TGTGCCAGTAGCGGGACAACTAATGAAAAACTGTTTTTT.

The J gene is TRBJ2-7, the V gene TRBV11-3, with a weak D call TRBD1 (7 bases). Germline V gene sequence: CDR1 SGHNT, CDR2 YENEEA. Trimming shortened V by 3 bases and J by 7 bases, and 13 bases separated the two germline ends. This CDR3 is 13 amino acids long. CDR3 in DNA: TGTGCCAGCAGCTTCGGCCCAGGGGGGGAGCAGTACTTC. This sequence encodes CASSFGPGGEQYF.

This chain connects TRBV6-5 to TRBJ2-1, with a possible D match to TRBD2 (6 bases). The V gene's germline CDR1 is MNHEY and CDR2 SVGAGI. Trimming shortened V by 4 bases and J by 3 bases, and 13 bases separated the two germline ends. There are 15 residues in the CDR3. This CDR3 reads CASSSLGGIYNEQFF. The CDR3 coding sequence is TGTGCCAGCAGTTCCCTAGGAGGGATCTACAATGAGCAGTTCTTC.

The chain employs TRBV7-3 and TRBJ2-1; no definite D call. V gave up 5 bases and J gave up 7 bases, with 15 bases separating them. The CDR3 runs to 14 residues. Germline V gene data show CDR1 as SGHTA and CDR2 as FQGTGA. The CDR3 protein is CASSKQSWENEQFF. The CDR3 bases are TGTGCCAGCAGCAAACAATCTTGGGAAAATGAGCAGTTCTTC. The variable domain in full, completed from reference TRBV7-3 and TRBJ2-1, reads GAGVSQTPSNKVTEKGKYVELRCDPISGHTALYWYRQSLGQGPEFLIYFQGTGAADDSGLPNDRFFAVRPEGSVSTLKIQRTERGDSAVYLCASSKQSWENEQFFGPGTRLTVL.

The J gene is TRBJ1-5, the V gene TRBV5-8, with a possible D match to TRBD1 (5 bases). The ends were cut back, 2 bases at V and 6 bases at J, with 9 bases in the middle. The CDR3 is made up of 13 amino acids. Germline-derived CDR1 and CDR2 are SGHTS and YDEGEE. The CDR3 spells CASSFRASQPQHF. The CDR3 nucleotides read TGTGCCAGCAGCTTCAGGGCGAGTCAGCCCCAGCATTTT.

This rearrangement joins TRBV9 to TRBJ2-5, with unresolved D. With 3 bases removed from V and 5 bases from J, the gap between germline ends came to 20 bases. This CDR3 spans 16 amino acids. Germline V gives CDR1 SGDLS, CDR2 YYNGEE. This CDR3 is CASSDLLSGPRETQYF. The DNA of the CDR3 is TGTGCCAGCAGCGACCTCCTTTCCGGGCCGAGGGAGACCCAGTACTTC. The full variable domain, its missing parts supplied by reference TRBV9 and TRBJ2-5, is DSGVTQTPKHLITATGQRVTLRCSPRSGDLSVYWYQQSLDQGLQFLIQYYNGEERAKGNILERFSAQQFPDLHSELNLSSLELGDSALYFCASSDLLSGPRETQYFGPGTRLLVL.

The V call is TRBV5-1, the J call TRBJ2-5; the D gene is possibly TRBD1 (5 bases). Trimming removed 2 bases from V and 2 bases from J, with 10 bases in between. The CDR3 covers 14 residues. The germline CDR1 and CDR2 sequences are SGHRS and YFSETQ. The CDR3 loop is CASSLRQHQETQYF. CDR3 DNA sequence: TGCGCCAGCAGCTTAAGACAGCATCAAGAGACCCAGTACTTC.

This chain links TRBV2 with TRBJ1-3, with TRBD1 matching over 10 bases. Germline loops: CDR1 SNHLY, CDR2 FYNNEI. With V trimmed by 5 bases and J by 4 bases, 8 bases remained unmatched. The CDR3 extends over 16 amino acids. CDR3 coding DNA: TGTGCCAGCAGTCTTTCGACAGGGGGCGGAGGAAACACCATATATTTT. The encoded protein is CASSLSTGGGGNTIYF.

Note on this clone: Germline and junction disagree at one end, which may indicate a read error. Here the CDR3 reads CASSSLVGVTYDEQFF. For the CDR3, the DNA is TGTGCCAGCAGCTCCCTTGTGGGGGTCACCTACGATGAGCAGTTCTTC. The V gene is TRBV11-3, the J gene TRBJ2-1, with D perhaps matching TRBD1 or TRBD2 (5 bases each). Germline values: CDR1 SGHNT, CDR2 YENEEA. This CDR3 contains 16 residues.

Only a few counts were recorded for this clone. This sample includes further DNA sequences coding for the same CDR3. DNA for the CDR3: TGTGCCAGTAGTATCAACTCAAACACTGAAGCTTTCTTT. Amino acid sequence: CASSINSNTEAFF. The chain is built from TRBV19 and TRBJ1-1; unclear D gene. Trimming took 3 bases from V and 2 from J, leaving 7 bases between them. Per the germline V gene, CDR1 is LNHDA and CDR2 is SQIVND (reference sequence). The CDR3 runs 13 residues.

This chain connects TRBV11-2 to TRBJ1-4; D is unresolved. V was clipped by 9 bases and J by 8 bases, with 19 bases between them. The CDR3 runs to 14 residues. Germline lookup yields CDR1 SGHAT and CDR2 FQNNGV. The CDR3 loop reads CARPQPPVNEKLFF. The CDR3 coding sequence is TGTGCCAGGCCACAGCCCCCGGTAAACGAAAAACTGTTTTTT.

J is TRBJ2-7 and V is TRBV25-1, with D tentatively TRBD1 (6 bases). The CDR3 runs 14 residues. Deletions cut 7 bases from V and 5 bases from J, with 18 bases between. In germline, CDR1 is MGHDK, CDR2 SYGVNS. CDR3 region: CASTAHPGVHEQYF. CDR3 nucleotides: TGTGCCAGCACCGCCCACCCAGGGGTGCACGAGCAGTACTTC.

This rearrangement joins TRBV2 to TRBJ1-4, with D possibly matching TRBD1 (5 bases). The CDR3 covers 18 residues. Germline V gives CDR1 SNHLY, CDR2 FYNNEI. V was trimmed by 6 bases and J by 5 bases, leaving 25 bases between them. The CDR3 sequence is CASRPTWAGLGQNEKLFF. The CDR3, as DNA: TGTGCCAGCAGACCCACGTGGGCAGGGCTGGGCCAAAATGAAAAACTGTTTTTT.

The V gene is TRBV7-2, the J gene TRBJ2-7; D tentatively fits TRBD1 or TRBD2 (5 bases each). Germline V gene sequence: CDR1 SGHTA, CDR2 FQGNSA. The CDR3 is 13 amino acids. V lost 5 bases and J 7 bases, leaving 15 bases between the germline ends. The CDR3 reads CASSPGPLREQYF. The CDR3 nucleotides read TGTGCCAGCAGCCCGGGACCTCTCCGAGAGCAGTACTTC.

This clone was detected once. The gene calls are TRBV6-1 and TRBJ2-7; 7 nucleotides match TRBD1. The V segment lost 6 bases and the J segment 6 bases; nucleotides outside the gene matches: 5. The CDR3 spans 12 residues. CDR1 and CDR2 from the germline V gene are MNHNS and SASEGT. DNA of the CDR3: TGTGCCAGCAGCTCAAGGGGGCCCGAGCAGTACTTC. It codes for CASSSRGPEQYF.

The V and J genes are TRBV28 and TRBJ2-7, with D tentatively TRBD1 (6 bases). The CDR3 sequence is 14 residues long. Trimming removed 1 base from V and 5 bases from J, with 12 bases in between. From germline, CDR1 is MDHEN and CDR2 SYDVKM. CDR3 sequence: CASSLSGAGHEQYF. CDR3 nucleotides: TGTGCCAGCAGTTTATCAGGGGCGGGTCACGAGCAGTACTTC.

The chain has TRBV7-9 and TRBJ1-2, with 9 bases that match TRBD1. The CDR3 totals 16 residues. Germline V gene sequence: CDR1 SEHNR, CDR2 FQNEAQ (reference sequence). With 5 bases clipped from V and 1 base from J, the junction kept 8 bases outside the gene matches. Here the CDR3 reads CASSGGTGPYNYGYTF. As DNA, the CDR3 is TGTGCCAGCAGCGGGGGGACAGGGCCCTATAACTATGGCTACACCTTC.

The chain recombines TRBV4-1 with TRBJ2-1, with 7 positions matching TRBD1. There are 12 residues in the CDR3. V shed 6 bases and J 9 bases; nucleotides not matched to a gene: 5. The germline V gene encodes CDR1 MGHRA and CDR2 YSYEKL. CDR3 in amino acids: CASSTRGSEQFF. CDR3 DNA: TGCGCCAGCAGTACCAGGGGGAGTGAGCAGTTCTTC.

CDR3: CASSGGPGAAAQHF. CDR3 nucleotide sequence: TGTGCCAGCAGTGGGGGACCGGGGGCCGCGGCCCAGCATTTT. The chain recombines TRBV2 with TRBJ1-5; D perhaps matches TRBD1 (6 bases). This CDR3 spans 14 amino acids. CDR1 is SNHLY and CDR2 is FYNNEI in the germline V gene. The ends were cut back, 4 bases at V and 11 bases at J, with 18 bases in the middle.

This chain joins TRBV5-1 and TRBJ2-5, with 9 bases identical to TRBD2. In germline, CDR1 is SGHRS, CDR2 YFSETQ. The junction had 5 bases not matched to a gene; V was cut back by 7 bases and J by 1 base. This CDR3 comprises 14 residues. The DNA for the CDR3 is TGCGCCAGCCGCGGGAGGGGGAGCCAAGAGACCCAGTACTTC. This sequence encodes CASRGRGSQETQYF.

The CDR3 coding sequence is TGTGCCAGCAGCTTTACAGGCCCCAGGGGTGAAAAACTGTTTTTT. Translated, it gives CASSFTGPRGEKLFF. The chain uses TRBV7-2 and TRBJ1-4; the D gene is possibly TRBD1 (6 bases). Germline-derived CDR1 and CDR2 are SGHTA and FQGNSA. The V gene lost 3 bases and the J gene lost 7 bases, with 15 bases spanning the gap. CDR3 length equals 15 residues.